One sample yielded the 4 T cell receptor beta chains listed below, sequenced in a study of OX40 agonist ivuxolimab in advanced cancers. Repertoires were generated with immunoSEQ multiplex PCR, while TCRdb's copy carries only in-frame clones and drops some. The sample carries tens of thousands of clones, 85% recorded once. The sample in question was CD4+ or CD8+ T cells sorted from blood, obtained in a trial of the OX40 agonist ivuxolimab. The receptors stem from an adult with an advanced solid tumor such as melanoma, head and neck, liver or kidney cancer.

The chain carries TRBV7-2 and TRBJ2-1; D unclear. CDR1 is SGHTA and CDR2 is FQGNSA in the germline V gene. Trimming shortened V by 8 bases and J by 4 bases, and 18 bases separated the two germline ends. The CDR3 spans 15 residues. For the CDR3, the DNA is TGTGCCAGCGGCCCTGATCTCGGCTCATACAATGAGCAGTTCTTC. Translating it yields CASGPDLGSYNEQFF.

This clone was detected only once. CDR3 nucleotide sequence: TGTGCCAGCAGCTTCAGGACTAGATCATACAATGAGCAGTTCTTC. It yields the protein CASSFRTRSYNEQFF. The chain couples TRBV5-6 to TRBJ2-1; 7 nucleotides match TRBD2. Looked up from germline, CDR1 is SGHDT and CDR2 is YYEEEE. V lost 2 bases to trimming and J lost 4 bases; unmatched junction nucleotides: 6. CDR3 length equals 15 residues.

This clone was detected a few times. The rearrangement uses TRBV30 and TRBJ1-2; 7 bases fit TRBD1. The germline gives CDR1 GTSNPN, CDR2 SVGIG (reference sequence). Germline trimming cut 3 bases from V and 2 bases from J; bases unmatched to any gene: 6. There are 14 residues in the CDR3. The CDR3 protein is CAWRRDRVNYGYTF. CDR3 bases: TGTGCCTGGAGGAGGGACAGAGTGAACTATGGCTACACCTTC.

This sequence joins TRBV7-2 and TRBJ1-2; D unresolved. This CDR3 has 14 amino acids. Germline V CDR1 and CDR2: SGHTA, FQGNSA. The germline V and J ends were trimmed by 1 base and 3 bases, with 9 bases remaining between them. CDR3 protein: CASSLDRNYYGYTF. The CDR3 DNA sequence: TGTGCCAGCAGCTTAGATCGCAATTACTATGGCTACACCTTC.